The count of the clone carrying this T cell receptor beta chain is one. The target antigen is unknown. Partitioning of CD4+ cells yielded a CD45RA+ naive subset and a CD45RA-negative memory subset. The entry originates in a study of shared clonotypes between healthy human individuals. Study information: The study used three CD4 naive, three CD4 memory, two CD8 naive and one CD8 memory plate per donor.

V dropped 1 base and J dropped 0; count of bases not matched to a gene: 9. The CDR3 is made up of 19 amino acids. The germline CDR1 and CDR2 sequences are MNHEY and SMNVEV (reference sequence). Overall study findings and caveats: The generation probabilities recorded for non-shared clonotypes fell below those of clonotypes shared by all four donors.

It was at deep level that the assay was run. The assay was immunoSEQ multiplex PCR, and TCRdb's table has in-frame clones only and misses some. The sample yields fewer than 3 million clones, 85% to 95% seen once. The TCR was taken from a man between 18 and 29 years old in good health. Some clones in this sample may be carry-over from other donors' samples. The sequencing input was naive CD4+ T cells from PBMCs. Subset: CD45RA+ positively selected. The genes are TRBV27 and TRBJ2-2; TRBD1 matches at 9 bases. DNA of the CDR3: TGTGCCAGCAGTTTATTTCCCCCCGGGACAGGGCCGAACACCGGGGAGCTGTTTTTT. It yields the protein CASSLFPPGTGPNTGELFF.